This paragraph reports one TCR beta chain. The sample is drawn from a study of blood T cell repertoires in COVID-19. TCRdb keeps only in-frame clones here, not all; method: immunoSEQ multiplex PCR. This table has roughly 60,000 clones, roughly 87% appearing once. Specimen: peripheral blood. The TCR originated in a human donor with acute or convalescent COVID-19. The donor label of this sample is uncertain.

The CDR3 spells CASSLELAAYNEQFF. CDR3 DNA: TGTGCCAGCAGCTTGGAACTAGCGGCCTACAATGAGCAGTTCTTC. The rearrangement uses TRBV5-8 and TRBJ2-1; 8 bases are shared with TRBD2. V was clipped by 0 bases and J by 2 bases; unmatched bases: 1. Germline V CDR1 and CDR2: SGHTS, YDEGEE. This CDR3 contains 15 residues.